Each of the 9 T cell receptor beta chains below was sequenced from the same sample in a study of blood T cell repertoires in COVID-19. This table comes from immunoSEQ multiplex PCR, and its TCRdb copy is limited to in-frame clones, with some not included. This sample has 250,000 or so clones, with 82% found just once. The sequenced sample consisted of peripheral blood. These receptors came from a woman aged 70-85 years with acute or convalescent COVID-19.

This chain joins TRBV19 and TRBJ1-3, with D unresolved. Germline V lookup: CDR1 LNHDA, CDR2 SQIVND (reference sequence). V lost 3 bases, J lost 0 bases, and 6 bases lay in between. The CDR3 contains 14 residues. CDR3 sequence: CASSIAVSGNTIYF. CDR3 in DNA: TGTGCCAGTAGTATTGCGGTCTCTGGAAACACCATATATTTT.

The V and J genes are TRBV7-2 and TRBJ2-2; weak D call: TRBD1 (6 bases). The CDR3 runs to 14 residues. CDR1 SGHTA and CDR2 FQGNSA come from the germline V gene. Trimming cost V 5 bases and J 4 bases, with 11 bases left between them. CDR3 region: CASSPQDSTGELFF. The CDR3 nucleotides read TGTGCCAGCAGCCCTCAGGACAGCACCGGGGAGCTGTTTTTT.

The chain uses TRBV10-3 and TRBJ1-6, with 7 bases lining up with TRBD1. Germline CDR1 and CDR2: ENHRY and SYGVKD. The J segment lost 5 bases and the V segment lost 2 bases, leaving 6 bases of the junction unmatched. The CDR3 spans 16 residues. The CDR3 here is CAISEQGGRNNSPLHF. As DNA, the CDR3 is TGTGCCATCAGTGAGCAGGGGGGACGGAATAATTCACCCCTCCACTTT.

Written as DNA, the CDR3 is TGTGCCAGCAAGCGACAGGGGGCGTACGAGCAGTACTTC. Its protein product is CASKRQGAYEQYF. The gene calls are TRBV2 and TRBJ2-7; 10 positions match TRBD1. J gave up 4 bases and V 7 bases, and 4 bases lay outside the gene matches. Germline V lookup: CDR1 SNHLY, CDR2 FYNNEI. The CDR3 runs 13 residues. Using reference TRBV2 and TRBJ2-7 for the parts outside the CDR3, the full variable domain is EPEVTQTPSHQVTQMGQEVILRCVPISNHLYFYWYRQILGQKVEFLVSFYNNEISEKSEIFDDQFSVERPDGSNFTLKIRSTKLEDSAMYFCASKRQGAYEQYFGPGTRLTVT.

The rearrangement links TRBV30 to TRBJ1-1; perhaps TRBD1 as D (6 bases). V was trimmed by 4 bases and J by 0 bases, leaving 15 bases between them. The CDR3 has 15 amino acids. Germline V gene sequence: CDR1 GTSNPN, CDR2 SVGIG (reference sequence). The CDR3 nucleotides are TGTGCCTGGACCCGGACAGACCTCATGAACACTGAAGCTTTCTTT. It yields the protein CAWTRTDLMNTEAFF.

The CDR3 bases are TGTGCCATGGACAGGGAAGGTCAGCCCCAGCATTTT. Protein: CAMDREGQPQHF. The chain carries TRBV19 and TRBJ1-5, with TRBD1 identical over 8 bases. V was pared by 10 bases and J by 6 bases, with 5 bases of the junction left unmatched. Germline CDR1 is LNHDA and CDR2 is SQIVND (reference sequence). CDR3 length: 12 residues.

The V call is TRBV3-1 (or the pseudogene TRBV3-2), the J call TRBJ1-1, with 7 positions matching TRBD1. This CDR3 is 13 amino acids long. Trimming at V came to 10 bases and at J to 4 bases, leaving 9 bases not matched to a gene. Germline values: CDR1 LGHDT, CDR2 YNNKEL (reference sequence). In DNA, the CDR3 is TGTGCCACGTCATTAACAGGGGCCACTGAAGCTTTCTTT. This sequence encodes CATSLTGATEAFF.

The chain couples TRBV6-6 to TRBJ2-2, with D perhaps matching TRBD2 (6 bases). Trimming left V 6 bases short and J 1 base short, with 12 bases between. Germline V gene data show CDR1 as MNHNY and CDR2 as SVGAGI (reference sequence). This CDR3 region has 15 residues. The CDR3 bases are TGTGCCAGCAGAATGGGACTGAGGAACACCGGGGAGCTGTTTTTT. Its translation: CASRMGLRNTGELFF.

The chain is built from TRBV5-1 and TRBJ2-3; TRBD2 matches at 8 bases. The V and J ends lost 2 bases and 3 bases, in that order; junction bases with no gene match: 5. The germline CDR1 and CDR2 sequences are SGHRS and YFSETQ. CDR3 length: 15 residues. CDR3 in amino acids: CASSFSGDRTDTQYF. The CDR3 DNA reads as TGCGCCAGCAGCTTTAGCGGGGATCGGACAGATACGCAGTATTTT.